The 18 T cell receptor beta chains in this list originate from one sample, sequenced in a study of T cell changes during pregnancy in multiple sclerosis. Generated by immunoSEQ multiplex PCR, the TCRdb table keeps only in-frame clones and is missing some. The data hold about 77,000 clones, with roughly 91% observed a single time. Sequencing was performed on peripheral blood, taken after pregnancy. The receptors shown here come from a female donor in good health, enrolled as a control in a pregnancy study.

The chain uses TRBV11-2 and TRBJ2-1; TRBD1 might be the D (6 bases). The CDR3 contains 14 residues. V gave up 4 bases and J gave up 2 bases, with 9 bases separating them. The germline V gene encodes CDR1 SGHAT and CDR2 FQNNGV. The CDR3 sequence is CASSSRTAYNEQFF. The CDR3 DNA follows: TGTGCCAGCAGCTCTAGGACAGCCTACAATGAGCAGTTCTTC.

This chain links TRBV27 with TRBJ1-3; TRBD1 matches 7 bases. Looked up from germline, CDR1 is MNHEY and CDR2 is SMNVEV (reference sequence). Trimming at V came to 3 bases and at J to 9 bases, leaving 5 bases not matched to a gene. The CDR3 has 13 residues. The CDR3 nucleotides read TGTGCCAGCAGTTTGCAGGGGGGCGGCACCATATATTTT. Its translation: CASSLQGGGTIYF.

This clone was seen a handful of times. The V and J genes are TRBV30 and TRBJ1-1, with 9 nucleotides matching TRBD1. Losses at the gene ends were 3 bases for V and 1 base for J; bases not matched to a gene: 0. CDR3 length: 13 amino acids. Germline V gene sequence: CDR1 GTSNPN, CDR2 SVGIG (reference sequence). The CDR3 DNA follows: TGTGCCTGGAGGGGACAGGGGAACACTGAAGCTTTCTTT. Residues: CAWRGQGNTEAFF.

This clone was found once. The J gene is TRBJ2-1, the V gene TRBV9; 11 bases agree with TRBD2. Per germline, CDR1 SGDLS and CDR2 YYNGEE. The CDR3 has 15 residues. J was trimmed by 10 bases and V by 3 bases; bases with no gene match: 9. The CDR3 loop reads CASSATSGGYAEQFF. The DNA of the CDR3 is TGTGCCAGCAGCGCAACTAGCGGGGGCTATGCAGAGCAGTTCTTC.

In its sample, this clone was seen once. J is TRBJ2-5 and V is TRBV4-2; TRBD1 is a possible D gene (6 bases). The germline V gene encodes CDR1 LGHNA and CDR2 YNFKEQ. This CDR3 contains 16 residues. The V gene lost 3 bases and the J gene lost 1 base, with 15 bases spanning the gap. CDR3 nucleotides: TGTGCCAGCAGCCAGGGTCCAGGGGAGACCCAAGAGACCCAGTACTTC. Its translation is CASSQGPGETQETQYF.

The V call is TRBV7-2, the J call TRBJ2-1, with D perhaps matching TRBD2 (5 bases). CDR1 and CDR2 (germline): SGHTA, FQGNSA. Trimming took 5 bases from V and 5 from J, leaving 16 bases between them. The CDR3 covers 15 residues. The CDR3 DNA sequence: TGTGCCAGCAGCCCGCGGAGGACGGTACACAATGAGCAGTTCTTC. Residues: CASSPRRTVHNEQFF.

This chain uses TRBV5-1 with TRBJ2-3; a weak D match, TRBD2 (6 bases). The V gene lost 4 bases and the J gene lost 2 bases, with 20 bases spanning the gap. This CDR3 is built from 17 residues. The germline CDR1 and CDR2 sequences are SGHRS and YFSETQ. Written as DNA, the CDR3 is TGCGCCAGCAGCAGGGGCGGGAACCCCCTCTACACAGATACGCAGTATTTT. It yields the protein CASSRGGNPLYTDTQYF.

The chain is built from TRBV19 and TRBJ1-4, with D unclear. Looked up from germline, CDR1 is LNHDA and CDR2 is SQIVND (reference sequence). The CDR3 has 14 residues. V lost 7 bases and J 1 base, leaving 10 bases between the germline ends. CDR3 DNA: TGTGCCAGTACCGGAGGGCGAACTAATGAAAAACTGTTTTTT. Its protein is CASTGGRTNEKLFF. The full variable domain, rest sourced from reference TRBV19 and TRBJ1-4, is DGGITQSPKYLFRKEGQNVTLSCEQNLNHDAMYWYRQDPGQGLRLIYYSQIVNDFQKGDIAEGYSVSREKKESFPLTVTSAQKNPTAFYLCASTGGRTNEKLFFGSGTQLSVL.

The V gene is TRBV2, the J gene TRBJ2-7; TRBD1 is a possible D gene (6 bases). Germline V gene data show CDR1 as SNHLY and CDR2 as FYNNEI. The length of the CDR3 is 14 residues. The V end lost 3 bases, the J end lost 4 bases, and 13 bases lay between the germline ends. CDR3 nucleotide sequence: TGTGCCAGCAGTGACGTACAGGGTTGGTACGAGCAGTACTTC. Amino acid sequence: CASSDVQGWYEQYF.

The rearrangement links TRBV7-3 to TRBJ2-5; weak D call: TRBD2 (7 bases). V gave up 5 bases and J gave up 5 bases, with 15 bases separating them. CDR1 SGHTA and CDR2 FQGTGA come from the germline V gene. The CDR3 is 14 residues long. The CDR3 loop reads CASSRGGGGETQYF. The CDR3 DNA reads as TGTGCCAGCAGCCGCGGAGGGGGAGGGGAGACCCAGTACTTC.

A remark on this clone: One end of the junction fails to match germline, which may point to a read error. The rearrangement uses TRBV5-4 and TRBJ2-7; 9 bases are a match to TRBD2. This CDR3 region has 17 residues. CDR1 SGHNT and CDR2 YYREEE come from the germline V gene (reference sequence). CDR3 amino acids: CASSLGPPGREGYAQYF. The CDR3 nucleotides are TGTGCCAGCAGCTTGGGGCCCCCAGGGCGGGAGGGTTACGCGCAGTACTTC.

The chain uses TRBV28 and TRBJ1-5; 10 nucleotides align to TRBD1. The CDR3 length is 15 residues. Germline V lookup: CDR1 MDHEN, CDR2 SYDVKM. With 5 bases clipped from V and 2 bases from J, the junction kept 3 bases outside the gene matches. CDR3 in amino acids: CASSGGTGGNQPQHF. The DNA for the CDR3 is TGTGCCAGCAGTGGAGGGACAGGGGGCAATCAGCCCCAGCATTTT.

The chain recombines TRBV7-8 with TRBJ2-7; D may be TRBD2 (6 bases). The CDR3 runs 15 residues. Deletions cut 0 bases from V and 4 bases from J, with 13 bases between. Germline CDR1 and CDR2: SGHVS and FQNEAQ. The CDR3 loop is CASSLAGRERYEQYF. CDR3 DNA sequence: TGTGCCAGCAGCTTAGCCGGGCGGGAAAGATACGAGCAGTACTTC.

The chain employs TRBV28 and TRBJ1-1, with TRBD1 matching 7 bases. V was pared by 5 bases and J by 4 bases, with 10 bases of the junction left unmatched. This CDR3 is 15 amino acids long. CDR1 and CDR2 from the germline V gene are MDHEN and SYDVKM. The CDR3 is CASSAAGGPRTEAFF. CDR3 DNA sequence: TGTGCCAGCAGTGCCGCAGGGGGGCCGCGCACTGAAGCTTTCTTT.

This rearrangement joins TRBV6-1 to TRBJ1-2, with no clear D. In germline, CDR1 is MNHNS, CDR2 SASEGT. The CDR3 is 12 residues long. Trimming shortened V by 5 bases and J by 4 bases, and 8 bases separated the two germline ends. CDR3 residues: CASSTTTYGYTF. The CDR3 DNA is TGTGCCAGCAGTACTACAACCTATGGCTACACCTTC.

The rearrangement joins TRBV2 to TRBJ2-1; 8 nucleotides agree with TRBD1. CDR3 length: 16 amino acids. The V gene end was trimmed by 6 bases and the J gene end by 6 bases; junction bases not matched to a gene: 13. Germline V gene data show CDR1 as SNHLY and CDR2 as FYNNEI. Here the CDR3 reads CASSGQGNLNSNEQFF. The CDR3 DNA follows: TGTGCCAGCAGCGGACAGGGTAACTTGAACTCCAATGAGCAGTTCTTC.

The V call is TRBV6-1, the J call TRBJ1-2, with D possibly being TRBD1 (6 bases). V lost 2 bases and J 6 bases, leaving 13 bases between the germline ends. CDR3 length equals 14 residues. Germline CDR1 reads MNHNS; CDR2 reads SASEGT. The CDR3 sequence: CASSEYPGADGYTF. As DNA, the CDR3 is TGTGCCAGCAGTGAATATCCAGGGGCAGATGGCTACACCTTC.

The chain is built from TRBV6-6 and TRBJ2-3; D call uncertain. Germline V gene data show CDR1 as MNHNY and CDR2 as SVGAGI (reference sequence). The CDR3 is 12 amino acids. Trimming took 6 bases from V and 0 from J, leaving 4 bases between them. The chain's CDR3 is CASRASTDTQYF. The CDR3 DNA is TGTGCCAGCAGAGCTAGCACAGATACGCAGTATTTT.